This entry is about one T cell receptor beta chain. From germline, CDR1 is LNHNV and CDR2 YYDKDF (reference sequence). V was clipped by 5 bases and J by 10 bases; unmatched bases: 6. The length of the CDR3 is 13 residues. These data are taken from a study of T-cell reconstitution after alpha-beta-depleted transplantation in children. Preparation of the TCRbeta library involved a method that used unique molecular identifiers. TCRdb reprocessed the PCR reads via MiXCR and lists one record per CDR3 protein. The table has just under 550,000 distinct CDR3 sequences, about a sixth seen once; the top ten hold 3% to 4%.

The sequences come from PBMCs from the stem cell graft donor, collected from the stem cell graft. This rearrangement joins TRBV15 to TRBJ1-4; 8 nucleotides match TRBD1. The receptor's source is a human donor who donated a stem cell graft to a child with acute lymphoblastic leukemia. Written as DNA, the CDR3 is TGTGCCACCAGCGGGGACAGGACTCTAAAACTGTTTTTT. It is translated as CATSGDRTLKLFF.